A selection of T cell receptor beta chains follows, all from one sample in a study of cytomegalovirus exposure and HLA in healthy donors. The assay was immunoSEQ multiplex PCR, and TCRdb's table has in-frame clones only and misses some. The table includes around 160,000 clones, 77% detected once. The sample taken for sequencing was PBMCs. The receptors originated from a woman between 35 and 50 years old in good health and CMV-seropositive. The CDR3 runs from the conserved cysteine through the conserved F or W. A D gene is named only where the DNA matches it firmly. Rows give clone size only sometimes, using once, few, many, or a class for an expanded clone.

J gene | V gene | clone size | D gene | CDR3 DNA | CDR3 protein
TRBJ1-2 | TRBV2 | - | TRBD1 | TGTGCCAGCAGTGGGACAGGGCCCAACTATGGCTACACCTTC | CASSGTGPNYGYTF
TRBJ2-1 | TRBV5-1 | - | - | TGCGCCAGCAGCTTGGGGGGCGCCTACAATGAGCAGTTCTTC | CASSLGGAYNEQFF
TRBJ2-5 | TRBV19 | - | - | TGTGCCAGTACCAGCGGGTCCGGGAAAGAGACCCAGTACTTC | CASTSGSGKETQYF
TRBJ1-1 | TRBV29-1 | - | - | TGCAGCGTTGATGAGGGTGGCGGCACTGAAGCTTTCTTT | CSVDEGGGTEAFF
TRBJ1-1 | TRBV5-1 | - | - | TGCGCCAGCAGCTTGGGCAATCAGGGATCCGAAGCTTTCTTT | CASSLGNQGSEAFF
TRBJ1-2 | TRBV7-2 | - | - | TGTGCCAGCAGCTTAGAAGGGCGGGGGGGCTACACCTTC | CASSLEGRGGYTF
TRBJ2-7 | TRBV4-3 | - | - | TGCGCCAGCAGCCAAGGTCGAAGTGGGAGAGTGTCCTACGAGCAGTACTTC | CASSQGRSGRVSYEQYF
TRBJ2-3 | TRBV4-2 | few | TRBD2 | TGTGCCAGCAGCCAAGTTACTAGCGGGGGGGCCGAAGATACGCAGTATTTT | CASSQVTSGGAEDTQYF
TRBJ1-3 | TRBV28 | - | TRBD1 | TGTGCCAGCAGTATAAGGCGACAGGGCTACTCTGGAAACACCATATATTTT | CASSIRRQGYSGNTIYF
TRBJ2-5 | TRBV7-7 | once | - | TGTGCCAGCAGCCCCGTTGGCAGTCAAGAGACCCAGTACTTC | CASSPVGSQETQYF
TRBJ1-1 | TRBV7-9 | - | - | TGTGCCAGCAGCCTCCAGGAGAACACTGAAGCTTTCTTT | CASSLQENTEAFF
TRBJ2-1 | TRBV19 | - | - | - | CASTSGGGRYNEQFF
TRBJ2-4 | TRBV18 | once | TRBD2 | TGTGCCAGCTCAGCCGGGACTAGCGGGCGAGGCATTCAGTACTTC | CASSAGTSGRGIQYF
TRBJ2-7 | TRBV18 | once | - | TGTGCCAGCTCACCGCCAAGCCGGGGGGAGCAGTACTTC | CASSPPSRGEQYF
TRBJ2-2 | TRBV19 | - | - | TGTGCCAGTAGTATCCTGCAGGGGCAAGGCACCGGGGAGCTGTTTTTT | CASSILQGQGTGELFF
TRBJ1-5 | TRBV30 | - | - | TGTGCCTGGAGTGTACCGGGGATAGGGCAGCCCCAGCATTTT | CAWSVPGIGQPQHF
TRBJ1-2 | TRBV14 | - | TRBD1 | TGTGCCAGCAGCCCAGGACAGGGAATTAGCTACACCTTC | CASSPGQGISYTF
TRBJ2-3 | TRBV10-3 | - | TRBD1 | TGTGCCATCAGTGTGACAGGGGGCACAGATACGCAGTATTTT | CAISVTGGTDTQYF
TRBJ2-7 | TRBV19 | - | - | TGTGCCAGTAGTCCTCTACAGGGATTGAACTACGAGCAGTACTTC | CASSPLQGLNYEQYF
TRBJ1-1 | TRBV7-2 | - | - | TGTGCCAGCAGCTTAGTCAGGAACACTGAAGCTTTCTTT | CASSLVRNTEAFF